This TCR beta chain was observed in a study of cytomegalovirus exposure and HLA in healthy donors. It was with 60 Vbeta and 13 Jbeta primers that the PCR ran. Here immunoSEQ multiplex PCR was the method, and the copy in TCRdb shows in-frame clones only, minus some. The sample shows 85,000 to 90,000 clones, approximately 79% of them seen only once. CDR1 and CDR2 from the germline V gene are KGHSH and LQKENI. Trimming took 5 bases from V and 4 from J, leaving 14 bases between them. The CDR3 totals 15 residues. The chain is built from TRBV18 and TRBJ1-4, with TRBD1 as a possible D gene (6 bases). Sequencing was done on a sample of PBMCs. This receptor was taken from a man younger than 40 in good health and CMV-seronegative. CDR3: CASSKTGQLNEKLFF. The CDR3 coding sequence is TGTGCCAGCTCAAAGACTGGACAGCTTAATGAAAAACTGTTTTTT. The full variable domain, completed using reference TRBV18 and TRBJ1-4, is NAGVMQNPRHLVRRRGQEARLRCSPMKGHSHVYWYRQLPEEGLKFMVYLQKENIIDESGMPKERFSAEFPKEGPSILRIQQVVRGDSAAYFCASSKTGQLNEKLFFGSGTQLSVL.